One and the same sample provided the 25 T cell receptor beta chains below, sequenced in a study of TIL therapy for anti-PD-1-resistant metastatic lung cancer. Time point noted: pre-treatment sample, taken before nivolumab and TIL therapy. The immunoSEQ assay was v3. The table came from immunoSEQ multiplex PCR; TCRdb's copy has only in-frame clones and leaves some out. The sample contains more than 55,000 clones, roughly 66% of which appear only once. The source was blood, collected at baseline. The source is a person aged 30 to 80 with non-small cell lung cancer.

For the CDR3, the DNA is TGTGCCAGCAGTTTTAGGTACGAGCAGTACTTC. As protein: CASSFRYEQYF. The J gene is TRBJ2-7, the V gene TRBV2; D unresolved. The CDR3 spans 11 residues. CDR1 and CDR2 from the germline V gene are SNHLY and FYNNEI. Trimming removed 5 bases at V and 4 bases at J, with 6 bases between.

This clone was found many times. The chain combines TRBV5-4 with TRBJ2-5; 9 bases match TRBD1. CDR1 and CDR2 (germline): SGHNT, YYREEE (reference sequence). The CDR3 is 16 amino acids. The V and J ends lost 2 bases and 4 bases, in that order; junction bases with no gene match: 9. CDR3 amino acids: CASSFGTGNSGETQYF. CDR3 coding DNA: TGTGCCAGCAGCTTTGGGACAGGGAACTCGGGAGAGACCCAGTACTTC.

The chain combines TRBV28 with TRBJ1-6; the D is unclear. Looked up from germline, CDR1 is MDHEN and CDR2 is SYDVKM. This CDR3 is 12 amino acids long. V gave up 8 bases and J gave up 14 bases, with 16 bases separating them. CDR3 amino acids: CASHLTGKALHF. For the CDR3, the DNA is TGTGCCAGCCACCTCACCGGGAAGGCCCTCCACTTT.

The chain uses TRBV7-8 and TRBJ2-7, with TRBD2 identical over 12 bases. Germline V gene data show CDR1 as SGHVS and CDR2 as FQNEAQ. This CDR3 contains 16 residues. Trimming cost V 0 bases and J 0 bases; bases outside gene matches: 0. The CDR3 is CASSLATSGGSYEQYF. In DNA form, the CDR3 reads TGTGCCAGCAGCTTAGCGACTAGCGGGGGCTCCTACGAGCAGTACTTC.

The rearrangement links TRBV7-6 to TRBJ2-1; 10 bases are a match to TRBD2. CDR1 and CDR2 (germline): SGHVS, FNYEAQ. The length of the CDR3 is 19 residues. J gave up 0 bases and V 5 bases, and 13 bases lay outside the gene matches. Here the CDR3 reads CASSNAWTSGISSYNEQFF. CDR3 nucleotide sequence: TGTGCCAGCAGCAATGCCTGGACTAGCGGTATAAGCTCCTACAATGAGCAGTTCTTC.

This clone occurred once. The chain carries TRBV2 and TRBJ2-7; D is unresolved. The CDR3 extends over 12 amino acids. Germline lookup yields CDR1 SNHLY and CDR2 FYNNEI. V shed 9 bases and J shed 4 bases, with 13 bases lying between them. Here the CDR3 DNA reads TGTGCCAGTTCGATGGGTCTATACGAGCAGTACTTC. It is translated as CASSMGLYEQYF.

This clone was observed a few times. This chain connects TRBV2 to TRBJ2-1, with unresolved D. The CDR3 runs 13 residues. Trimming cost V 8 bases and J 7 bases, with 15 bases left between them. CDR1 is SNHLY and CDR2 is FYNNEI in the germline V gene. The CDR3 loop is CASGSGRPNEQFF. CDR3 DNA sequence: TGTGCCAGCGGCTCAGGCAGGCCGAATGAGCAGTTCTTC.

V usage is TRBV7-2 and J usage is TRBJ2-2; D not certain. This CDR3 is built from 14 residues. Trimming took off 3 bases at V and 3 bases at J, with 8 bases between the two ends. CDR1 is SGHTA and CDR2 is FQGNSA in the germline V gene. The CDR3 reads CASSLTKHTGELFF. The CDR3 DNA reads as TGTGCCAGCAGCTTGACCAAGCACACCGGGGAGCTGTTTTTT.

The rearrangement links TRBV18 to TRBJ1-3; D gene ambiguous. The CDR3 is 15 residues long. V gave up 3 bases and J gave up 3 bases, with 12 bases separating them. CDR1 and CDR2 (germline): KGHSH, LQKENI. The CDR3 DNA is TGTGCCAGCTCACCCGGAGAGGGTAATGGAAACACCATATATTTT. This codes for CASSPGEGNGNTIYF. Looking up the rest from reference TRBV18 and TRBJ1-3 gives the full variable domain: NAGVMQNPRHLVRRRGQEARLRCSPMKGHSHVYWYRQLPEEGLKFMVYLQKENIIDESGMPKERFSAEFPKEGPSILRIQQVVRGDSAAYFCASSPGEGNGNTIYFGEGSWLTVV.

This rearrangement joins TRBV7-8 to TRBJ1-2, with D unresolved. This CDR3 is 16 amino acids long. Trimming pared 0 bases from V and 8 bases from J, leaving 19 bases between. From germline, CDR1 is SGHVS and CDR2 FQNEAQ. The CDR3: CASSLARGRPPYGYTF. The CDR3 nucleotides read TGTGCCAGCAGCTTAGCGCGTGGCAGGCCACCATACGGCTACACCTTC.

The rearrangement links TRBV7-2 to TRBJ2-7, with 8 bases matching TRBD1. Germline V lookup: CDR1 SGHTA, CDR2 FQGNSA. There are 15 residues in the CDR3. Trimming cost V 6 bases and J 2 bases; bases outside gene matches: 9. As DNA, the CDR3 is TGTGCCAGCAGGCCTACAGGGGGTAATCCCTACGAGCAGTACTTC. This gives the protein CASRPTGGNPYEQYF.

V is TRBV20-1 and J is TRBJ2-5; D is undetermined. Trimming took off 6 bases at V and 7 bases at J, with 12 bases between the two ends. Germline CDR1 and CDR2: DFQATT and SNEGSKA (reference sequence). This CDR3 region has 11 residues. CDR3 protein: CSAPSLGTQYF. As DNA, the CDR3 is TGCAGTGCGCCGAGCCTAGGGACCCAGTACTTC.

V is TRBV7-9 and J is TRBJ2-1, with 13 bases matching TRBD2. The length of the CDR3 is 16 residues. Germline loops: CDR1 SEHNR, CDR2 FQNEAQ (reference sequence). Trimming removed 5 bases from V and 6 bases from J; junction bases left unmatched: 7. DNA for the CDR3: TGTGCCAGCAGCCCGAAAACTAGCGGGAGGGCCAATGAGCAGTTCTTC. Its translation is CASSPKTSGRANEQFF.

The gene calls are TRBV5-1 and TRBJ2-3, with 10 nucleotides matching TRBD2. Losses at the gene ends were 4 bases for V and 3 bases for J; bases not matched to a gene: 5. The CDR3 runs to 15 residues. Germline CDR1 is SGHRS and CDR2 is YFSETQ. CDR3 residues: CASSLLAGETDTQYF. CDR3 bases: TGCGCCAGCAGCCTCCTAGCGGGGGAGACAGATACGCAGTATTTT.

The chain is built from TRBV18 and TRBJ1-4; 7 nucleotides line up with TRBD1. V shed 4 bases, J shed 5 bases, and the junction held 1 base outside the gene matches. The CDR3 contains 13 residues. Germline loops: CDR1 KGHSH, CDR2 LQKENI. CDR3 in DNA: TGTGCCAGCTCACGGGACAGCAATGAAAAACTGTTTTTT. Its protein product is CASSRDSNEKLFF. Full variable domain (remainder filled in from reference TRBV18 and TRBJ1-4): NAGVMQNPRHLVRRRGQEARLRCSPMKGHSHVYWYRQLPEEGLKFMVYLQKENIIDESGMPKERFSAEFPKEGPSILRIQQVVRGDSAAYFCASSRDSNEKLFFGSGTQLSVL.

The V gene is TRBV4-1, the J gene TRBJ2-7; 11 bases are shared with TRBD1. Germline assignment: CDR1 MGHRA and CDR2 YSYEKL. The CDR3 has 15 residues. V gave up 4 bases and J gave up 5 bases; unmatched junction bases: 7. CDR3 sequence reads: CASSRGTGGEDEQYF. The CDR3 DNA reads as TGCGCCAGCAGCCGAGGGACAGGGGGTGAGGACGAGCAGTACTTC.

This clone was seen a single time. The genes are TRBV5-6 and TRBJ2-5; 8 nucleotides line up with TRBD2. Looked up from germline, CDR1 is SGHDT and CDR2 is YYEEEE. Losses at the gene ends were 0 bases for V and 5 bases for J; bases not matched to a gene: 9. The CDR3 loop spans 16 amino acids. DNA for the CDR3: TGTGCCAGCAGCTTGGGACCGGGGGGGCCGAGTGAGACCCAGTACTTC. Translating gives CASSLGPGGPSETQYF.

The chain is built from TRBV10-3 and TRBJ1-5; no clear D gene. The CDR3 runs 12 residues. Per germline, CDR1 ENHRY and CDR2 SYGVKD. V was trimmed by 8 bases and J by 5 bases, leaving 10 bases between them. CDR3 in DNA: TGTGCCATCGGGGAAGGCGATCAGCCCCAGCATTTT. It yields the protein CAIGEGDQPQHF.

V gene TRBV5-1 combines with J gene TRBJ2-3; a weak D match, TRBD1 (6 bases). Germline CDR1 SGHRS, CDR2 YFSETQ. Trimming cost V 4 bases and J 3 bases, with 12 bases left between them. This CDR3 region has 14 residues. The CDR3 loop is CASSTNQGTDTQYF. The CDR3 bases are TGCGCCAGCAGCACGAACCAGGGGACAGATACGCAGTATTTT.

Only a few counts were recorded for this clone. The chain couples TRBV7-3 to TRBJ1-1; unclear D gene. Trimming cost V 4 bases and J 0 bases, with 9 bases left between them. Germline assignment: CDR1 SGHTA and CDR2 FQGTGA. CDR3 length equals 14 residues. CDR3 DNA sequence: TGTGCCAGCAGCTCGGACGGACTGAACACTGAAGCTTTCTTT. It codes for CASSSDGLNTEAFF.

The chain combines TRBV6-5 with TRBJ1-1; no definite D call. Germline V gene sequence: CDR1 MNHEY, CDR2 SVGAGI. CDR3 length equals 14 residues. The V end lost 4 bases, the J end lost 2 bases, and 11 bases lay between the germline ends. The CDR3 reads CASSWRGINTEAFF. The CDR3 DNA sequence: TGTGCCAGCAGTTGGAGAGGGATTAACACTGAAGCTTTCTTT.

This rearrangement joins TRBV6-1 to TRBJ1-6; 9 positions match TRBD1. Germline V gene lookup returns CDR1 MNHNS and CDR2 SASEGT. The CDR3 is 16 residues long. Trimming took 0 bases from V and 7 from J; bases not matched to a gene: 4. The DNA for the CDR3 is TGTGCCAGCAGTGAAGCGGACAGGGGCGAGAATTCACCCCTCCACTTT. This encodes CASSEADRGENSPLHF.

The chain links TRBV11-2 to TRBJ2-1; no firm D call. The V and J ends lost 4 bases and 5 bases respectively, with 21 bases between them. CDR1 SGHAT and CDR2 FQNNGV come from the germline V gene. The CDR3 has 17 amino acids. This CDR3 is CASSSTSHPDSDNEQFF. The CDR3 DNA reads TGTGCCAGCAGCTCCACCTCACACCCTGATTCGGACAATGAGCAGTTCTTC. The whole variable domain, remainder taken from reference TRBV11-2 and TRBJ2-1, is EAGVAQSPRYKIIEKRQSVAFWCNPISGHATLYWYQQILGQGPKLLIQFQNNGVVDDSQLPKDRFSAERLKGVDSTLKIQPAKLEDSAVYLCASSSTSHPDSDNEQFFGPGTRLTVL.

This clone was recorded only once. V and J are TRBV19 and TRBJ2-5; D is uncertain. This CDR3 has 11 residues. The germline V gene has CDR1 LNHDA and CDR2 SQIVND (reference sequence). Trimming removed 6 bases from V and 3 bases from J, with 5 bases in between. The CDR3 here is CASSQKETQYF. The CDR3, as DNA: TGTGCCAGTAGCCAGAAAGAGACCCAGTACTTC.

The chain uses TRBV7-6 and TRBJ2-2, with 9 bases identical to TRBD2. There are 18 residues in the CDR3. Unmatched junction bases numbered 11, after V lost 5 bases and J lost 1 base. Per the germline V gene, CDR1 is SGHVS and CDR2 is FNYEAQ. The CDR3 loop reads CASSTHRLAEGNTGELFF. The CDR3 region has the DNA TGTGCCAGCAGCACCCATCGACTAGCGGAGGGGAACACCGGGGAGCTGTTTTTT.